The present T cell receptor (beta chain) was sequenced within a study of T-cell memory formation after mild COVID-19. The overall study: TCR clusters were mostly confined to one donor each.

The table lists this clonotype with a few counts. Constant-segment-primed 5'RACE gave TCR alpha and TCR beta cDNA libraries with sample barcodes and UMIs. TCRdb ran MiXCR on the 5' RACE reads and lists one entry per CDR3 protein. In the table there are about 560,000 distinct CDR3 sequences, 17% of which are singletons. Germline values: CDR1 KGHSH, CDR2 LQKENI. The CDR3 spans 15 residues. With 1 base clipped from V and 7 bases from J, the junction kept 5 bases outside the gene matches. The sequence was obtained from an adult woman who had mild COVID-19 (a few samples of this study predate the infection). Cell type and time point are not known. The specimen sequenced was PBMCs or a T cell subset sorted from them (not recorded which). The gene calls are TRBV18 and TRBJ2-1; 9 nucleotides line up with TRBD2. This CDR3 reads CASSPLSSGMNEQFF. As DNA, the CDR3 is TGTGCCAGCTCACCACTGTCTAGCGGGATGAATGAGCAGTTCTTC.